Shown below are 9 T cell receptor beta chains from a single sample sequenced in a study of response to subunit inactivated influenza vaccine (dated by TCRdb to the late 2010s). Preparation of the library involved RT-PCR. TCRdb records Illumina HiSeq 2500 as the sequencer. The public reads were quality trimmed at Q25 with fastp and then assembled into clones with MiXCR by TCRdb, keeping productive beta chains. Rows merge per CDR3 protein into single entries with the most common DNA and genes. The sample table holds 530,000 or so distinct CDR3 sequences, of which 25% were seen once. In total, the top ten clones hold less than 2.5% of the sample. This sample comprised CD4+ T cells sorted from PBMCs, obtained 4 to 6 days after vaccination. All receptors come from a man aged 50-59 years who received an inactivated influenza vaccine. Donor details come from another sample of the same person, matched by shared clones.

This clonotype was counted a few times. The chain is built from TRBV2 and TRBJ2-5; TRBD2 aligns across 9 bases. The germline gives CDR1 SNHLY, CDR2 FYNNEI. This CDR3 is 14 amino acids long. V shed 7 bases and J 5 bases; nucleotides not matched to a gene: 8. The CDR3 here is CASKTSGIRETQYF. Here the CDR3 DNA reads TGTGCCAGCAAGACTAGCGGAATTAGGGAGACCCAGTACTTC.

This clonotype was recorded a few times. V gene TRBV6-5 combines with J gene TRBJ2-1, with 12 bases aligning to TRBD2. V lost 2 bases to trimming and J lost 10 bases; unmatched junction nucleotides: 0. The germline gives CDR1 MNHEY, CDR2 SVGAGI. The CDR3 length is 13 residues. CDR3 protein: CASSYGTSGEQFF. The CDR3 DNA reads as TGTGCCAGCAGTTACGGGACTAGCGGGGAGCAGTTCTTC.

In this sample, this clonotype turned up many times. This chain connects TRBV5-1 to TRBJ1-6; D remains unclear. This CDR3 has 13 residues. Per the germline V gene, CDR1 is SGHRS and CDR2 is YFSETQ. The V end lost 2 bases, the J end lost 10 bases, and 10 bases lay between the germline ends. CDR3 loop: CASSFWGSSPLHF. The CDR3 DNA sequence: TGCGCCAGCAGCTTTTGGGGTTCGTCACCCCTCCACTTT.

V is TRBV4-3 and J is TRBJ2-3; D ambiguous. The CDR3 has 18 residues. Trimming stripped 0 bases from V and 2 bases from J, with 18 bases between. Germline V gene sequence: CDR1 LGHNA, CDR2 YSLEER. The CDR3 is CASSQEQEGSTLTDTQYF. DNA for the CDR3: TGCGCCAGCAGCCAAGAGCAAGAAGGGTCTACCCTCACAGATACGCAGTATTTT.

The chain couples TRBV7-2 to TRBJ2-2, with 15 bases aligning to TRBD2. Per the germline V gene, CDR1 is SGHTA and CDR2 is FQGNSA. Trimming removed 4 bases from V and 5 bases from J; junction bases left unmatched: 5. CDR3 length: 17 residues. Written as DNA, the CDR3 is TGTGCCAGCAGCTGGGGACTAGCGGGGGGACAAACCGGGGAGCTGTTTTTT. Its translation: CASSWGLAGGQTGELFF.

This rearrangement joins TRBV12-3 or TRBV12-4 to TRBJ2-3; TRBD1 might be the D (8 bases). This CDR3 spans 14 amino acids. V lost 0 bases, J lost 9 bases, and 13 bases lay in between. As DNA, the CDR3 is TGTGCCAGCAGTTTAGCCGGACAGGGAGGGACGCAGTATTTT. Translated: CASSLAGQGGTQYF.

At least ten counts were recorded for this clonotype. The V and J genes are TRBV20-1 and TRBJ2-1; TRBD2 aligns across 9 bases. The V gene's germline CDR1 is DFQATT and CDR2 SNEGSKA (reference sequence). Trimming cost V 0 bases and J 9 bases; bases outside gene matches: 6. The CDR3 consists of 14 residues. CDR3 in amino acids: CSARDQRGVSEQFF. In DNA form, the CDR3 reads TGCAGTGCTAGAGATCAGCGGGGGGTCTCTGAGCAGTTCTTC.

At least ten counts were recorded for this clonotype. The chain uses TRBV4-3 and TRBJ1-2; D remains ambiguous. Germline V gene data show CDR1 as LGHNA and CDR2 as YSLEER. The V end lost 0 bases, the J end lost 4 bases, and 15 bases lay between the germline ends. CDR3 size: 16 residues. CDR3 region: CASSQDWNLGSYGYTF. DNA of the CDR3: TGCGCCAGCAGCCAAGATTGGAACCTCGGTAGCTATGGCTACACCTTC.

This clonotype was observed a few times. V and J are TRBV5-1 and TRBJ1-2; perhaps TRBD1 as D (5 bases). The CDR3 loop spans 14 amino acids. CDR1 SGHRS and CDR2 YFSETQ come from the germline V gene. V lost 3 bases, J lost 5 bases, and 14 bases lay in between. This CDR3 is CASSSDGTNYGYTF. The CDR3 DNA sequence: TGCGCCAGCAGCTCCGACGGGACGAATTATGGCTACACCTTC.